This TCR beta chain emerged from a study of CD8 T cells in ankylosing spondylitis (dated by TCRdb to the late 2010s). About the investigation overall: The study set out to find disease-linked TCR variants by profiling T cell receptor beta repertoires in ankylosing spondylitis patients and healthy donors. The whole study cohort included 85 to 120 healthy donors and 25 or so ankylosing spondylitis patients. Peripheral blood was sampled, and synovial fluid was also collected from ankylosing spondylitis patients. Findings and caveats that apply to the study as a whole: The disease-linked clones were reported to be significantly enriched in matched synovial fluid samples from ankylosing spondylitis patients. Some motif variants had previously been reported in the synovial fluid and blood of reactive arthritis patients, which suggests shared mechanisms of disease initiation. A TCR beta motif made up of seven or eight highly homologous amino acid variants appeared to be characteristic of blood from ankylosing spondylitis patients. In peripheral blood, the disease-linked clones were found at relatively low frequencies and had a CD8+ phenotype.

The reads were generated on an Illumina HiSeq 2500. Quantitative 5'-RACE with molecular barcodes was used to prepare TCR beta libraries. Per the source publication's procedure: Disease-linked TCR variants were identified with a new computational method built on a probabilistic model of VDJ rearrangement. TCRdb applied fastp at Q25 and MiXCR to the public reads, then kept only in-frame beta chains. CDR3 protein sequences are deduplicated, and each keeps its most common genes and DNA. TCRdb's processing, not the authors' own work, is the source of the V and J calls. This sample has about 210,000 distinct CDR3 sequences in its table, and just under 7.5% of those were observed once. The leading ten clones occupy approximately 14% of the sample. In its sample, this clonotype was seen a few times. This clone's antigen is unknown. Base qualities are not provided; no much larger clone lies one nucleotide away.

Source material: blood, either unsorted or a sorted T cell fraction (not recorded which). This TCR came from a male donor with ankylosing spondylitis.

The CDR3 region: CASTPGGGWAFF. Read as DNA, the sequence is TGTGCCAGCACGCCGGGGGGGGGATGGGCTTTCTTT. The receptor chain draws on TRBV12-3 or TRBV12-4 and TRBJ1-1; tentative D gene TRBD1, with 5 bases matching. There are 12 amino acids in the CDR3, from cysteine to phenylalanine inclusive. The only DNA kept is the CDR3, 36 bases in frame from the first base. The V and J ends are trimmed by 7 bases and 11 bases, leaving 17 bases between them.